This TCR beta chain was observed in a study of cytomegalovirus exposure and HLA in healthy donors. It was with 60 Vbeta and 13 Jbeta primers that the PCR ran. Assay used: immunoSEQ multiplex PCR; TCRdb lists only in-frame clones, some missing. The sample lists about 200,000 clones, 82% occurring once. Trimming shortened V by 1 base and J by 3 bases, and 8 bases separated the two germline ends. The length of the CDR3 is 13 residues. Germline V gives CDR1 SGHDT, CDR2 YYEEEE. The sequenced sample consisted of PBMCs. The rearrangement links TRBV5-6 to TRBJ2-7; D is unresolved. This sequence was found in a boy aged 2 to 9 in good health and CMV-seronegative. The CDR3 loop is CASSLYNSYEQYF. The CDR3 coding sequence is TGTGCCAGCAGCTTGTACAACAGCTACGAGCAGTACTTC.